Presented here are 10 T cell receptor beta chains from one specimen sequenced in a study of control samples from healthy donors and cancer patients. Produced via immunoSEQ multiplex PCR; TCRdb's table is partial and in-frame only. The table records roughly 59,000 clones, around 90% of them present only once. The sequencing input was PBMCs. The receptors stem from a man aged 35 to 55 with colorectal cancer.

The chain has TRBV7-2 and TRBJ1-1; D not certain. This CDR3 has 13 amino acids. Germline CDR1 is SGHTA and CDR2 is FQGNSA. Trimming took off 3 bases at V and 1 base at J, with 6 bases between the two ends. Here the CDR3 reads CASSFTRNTEAFF. CDR3 bases: TGTGCCAGCAGCTTTACAAGGAACACTGAAGCTTTCTTT.

V usage is TRBV27 and J usage is TRBJ1-1, with a possible D match to TRBD1 (6 bases). The length of the CDR3 is 16 residues. Germline CDR1 reads MNHEY; CDR2 reads SMNVEV (reference sequence). The V end was cut by 5 bases, the J end by 0 bases, with 16 bases between. The CDR3 protein is CASSVRLQGMNTEAFF. The CDR3 DNA sequence: TGTGCCAGCAGTGTTCGATTACAGGGCATGAACACTGAAGCTTTCTTT.

V gene TRBV3-1 (or the pseudogene TRBV3-2) combines with J gene TRBJ1-2; D call uncertain. Germline-derived CDR1 and CDR2 are LGHDT and YNNKEL (reference sequence). The CDR3 is 15 amino acids. V was trimmed by 0 bases and J by 3 bases, leaving 11 bases between them. The CDR3 DNA reads as TGTGCCAGCAGCCAAGACGTAGGCCCTTACTATGGCTACACCTTC. It specifies CASSQDVGPYYGYTF.

This clone was detected only once. The chain combines TRBV15 with TRBJ2-5; the D gene could be TRBD1 or TRBD2 (6 bases each). With 5 bases removed from V and 9 bases from J, the gap between germline ends came to 16 bases. This CDR3 comprises 13 residues. Germline lookup yields CDR1 LNHNV and CDR2 YYDKDF (reference sequence). The CDR3, as DNA: TGTGCCACCAGCCTAAGGGCGGAGGGGGCCCAGTACTTC. Translated: CATSLRAEGAQYF.

In its sample, this clone was seen once. The CDR3 protein is CASSLAQGWLDTQYF. In nucleotides, the CDR3 is TGTGCCAGCAGCTTAGCGCAGGGGTGGTTGGATACGCAGTATTTT. This chain links TRBV11-1 with TRBJ2-3; D possibly corresponds to TRBD1 (6 bases). In germline, CDR1 is SGHAT, CDR2 FQDESV (reference sequence). The germline V and J ends were trimmed by 0 bases and 6 bases, with 13 bases remaining between them. The CDR3 loop spans 15 amino acids.

The J gene is TRBJ2-7, the V gene TRBV11-3, with 8 bases matching TRBD1. J was trimmed by 5 bases and V by 5 bases; bases with no gene match: 5. This CDR3 comprises 13 residues. Germline V lookup: CDR1 SGHNT, CDR2 YENEEA. In DNA form, the CDR3 reads TGTGCCAGCAGCCCTGGACAGGGCCACGAGCAGTACTTC. Residues: CASSPGQGHEQYF.

The chain combines TRBV3-1 (or the pseudogene TRBV3-2) with TRBJ2-5; D assignment may be TRBD1 or TRBD2 (5 bases each). This CDR3 spans 14 amino acids. Germline CDR1 LGHDT, CDR2 YNNKEL (reference sequence). Trimming pared 1 base from V and 5 bases from J, leaving 11 bases between. The CDR3 reads CASSQVRGAETQYF. The CDR3 DNA is TGTGCCAGCAGCCAAGTACGAGGGGCTGAGACCCAGTACTTC.

The chain combines TRBV3-1 (or the pseudogene TRBV3-2) with TRBJ1-5; D is undetermined. V shed 4 bases and J shed 6 bases, with 10 bases lying between them. Germline V gene data show CDR1 as LGHDT and CDR2 as YNNKEL (reference sequence). This CDR3 has 13 residues. CDR3 in amino acids: CASSPLGGQPQHF. Written as DNA, the CDR3 is TGTGCCAGCAGCCCTCTTGGAGGTCAGCCCCAGCATTTT.

This clone was observed a handful of times. The chain employs TRBV7-2 and TRBJ2-2, with D unclear. The germline gives CDR1 SGHTA, CDR2 FQGNSA. This CDR3 comprises 13 residues. With 1 base removed from V and 5 bases from J, the gap between germline ends came to 5 bases. Here the CDR3 reads CASSLGPTGELFF. CDR3 bases: TGTGCCAGCAGCTTAGGACCAACCGGGGAGCTGTTTTTT.

The chain links TRBV7-3 to TRBJ2-7, with no clear D. Germline CDR1 and CDR2: SGHTA and FQGTGA. The CDR3 sequence is 13 residues long. Trimming pared 2 bases from V and 1 base from J, leaving 6 bases between. The CDR3 reads CASSLYGSYEQYF. CDR3 nucleotides: TGTGCCAGCAGCTTATATGGTTCCTACGAGCAGTACTTC.